Below are 27 T cell receptor beta chains sequenced from a single sample in a study of tumor-infiltrating lymphocytes in localized non-small cell lung cancer. The method was immunoSEQ multiplex PCR; TCRdb's version includes in-frame clones alone and lacks a portion of them. The data show 10,000 to 15,000 clones, about nine tenths seen once. Sequenced sample: lung tumor tissue. All receptors derive from a human donor with non-small cell lung cancer.

The chain links TRBV5-1 to TRBJ2-1; D gene uncertain. The CDR3 runs 16 residues. The germline V gene has CDR1 SGHRS and CDR2 YFSETQ. V dropped 2 bases and J dropped 0 bases, with 12 bases sitting between them. DNA of the CDR3: TGCGCCAGCAGCTTAAACGACCCCAGCTCCTACAATGAGCAGTTCTTC. The encoded protein is CASSLNDPSSYNEQFF.

V usage is TRBV19 and J usage is TRBJ1-5; TRBD1 is a possible D gene (5 bases). This CDR3 has 16 residues. From germline, CDR1 is LNHDA and CDR2 SQIVND (reference sequence). V was shortened by 7 bases and J by 1 base, with 17 bases between the two germline ends. The CDR3 DNA reads TGTGCCAGTACCCTAGGGACCCAAGAAAGCAATCAGCCCCAGCATTTT. Its translation is CASTLGTQESNQPQHF.

This clone was recorded only once. V usage is TRBV28 and J usage is TRBJ1-1, with D maybe TRBD1 (5 bases). CDR1 MDHEN and CDR2 SYDVKM come from the germline V gene. This CDR3 is built from 12 residues. Between the trimmed V and J ends, which lost 5 bases and 9 bases, there was a span of 13 bases. The CDR3 sequence: CASSGGGQKAFF. The CDR3 DNA reads as TGTGCCAGCAGTGGGGGAGGACAAAAAGCTTTCTTT.

V usage is TRBV7-8 and J usage is TRBJ2-7; TRBD1 is a possible D gene (6 bases). The germline V gene encodes CDR1 SGHVS and CDR2 FQNEAQ. Trimming took off 6 bases at V and 3 bases at J, with 18 bases between the two ends. The CDR3 runs to 15 residues. The CDR3 coding sequence is TGTGCCAGCAGATCGGACAGACGAAATCTCTACGAGCAGTACTTC. It specifies CASRSDRRNLYEQYF. Combining the CDR3 with reference TRBV7-8 and TRBJ2-7 gives the whole variable domain GAGVSQSPRYKVAKRGQDVALRCDPISGHVSLFWYQQALGQGPEFLTYFQNEAQLDKSGLPSDRFFAERPEGSVSTLKIQRTQQEDSAVYLCASRSDRRNLYEQYFGPGTRLTVT.

The CDR3 DNA reads as TGTGCCAGCAGTCCCCCGGGACAGGGGAGTCAGCCCCAGCATTTT. Its translation: CASSPPGQGSQPQHF. The V and J genes are TRBV7-9 and TRBJ1-5; 10 positions match TRBD1. This CDR3 has 15 amino acids. V lost 6 bases and J lost 6; bases outside the gene matches: 8. Germline CDR1 reads SEHNR; CDR2 reads FQNEAQ (reference sequence).

Written as DNA, the CDR3 is TGCAGTCACAGGGGGCTAGTTGGCTACACCTTC. Amino acid sequence: CSHRGLVGYTF. This chain uses TRBV20-1 with TRBJ1-2; 9 bases line up with TRBD1. Germline values: CDR1 DFQATT, CDR2 SNEGSKA (reference sequence). The CDR3 length is 11 residues. Losses at the gene ends were 8 bases for V and 7 bases for J; bases not matched to a gene: 5.

The chain recombines TRBV11-2 with TRBJ2-7; the D gene is possibly TRBD2 (5 bases). CDR1 and CDR2 from the germline V gene are SGHAT and FQNNGV. The CDR3 is made up of 17 amino acids. The germline V and J ends were trimmed by 5 bases and 2 bases, with 22 bases remaining between them. Here the CDR3 reads CASSPTTTLGLTYEQYF. CDR3 nucleotide sequence: TGTGCCAGCAGCCCGACGACGACACTAGGGTTGACCTACGAGCAGTACTTC.

The chain uses TRBV19 and TRBJ2-3, with 7 bases that match TRBD2. CDR1 and CDR2 (germline): LNHDA, SQIVND (reference sequence). The V and J ends lost 7 bases and 6 bases, in that order; junction bases with no gene match: 25. The CDR3 length is 19 residues. CDR3 DNA: TGTGCCAGTACTCCTAGGTGGGGCCGTGCGGGAGACTACGTGGATACGCAGTATTTT. This gives the protein CASTPRWGRAGDYVDTQYF. Full variable domain (rest looked up from reference TRBV19 and TRBJ2-3): DGGITQSPKYLFRKEGQNVTLSCEQNLNHDAMYWYRQDPGQGLRLIYYSQIVNDFQKGDIAEGYSVSREKKESFPLTVTSAQKNPTAFYLCASTPRWGRAGDYVDTQYFGPGTRLTVL.

The chain has TRBV4-2 and TRBJ1-2; 10 positions match TRBD1. Germline trimming cut 3 bases from V and 7 bases from J; bases unmatched to any gene: 11. The CDR3 length is 16 residues. Germline CDR1 LGHNA, CDR2 YNFKEQ. CDR3 amino acids: CASSQDRDRGLGGYTF. DNA for the CDR3: TGTGCCAGCAGCCAGGACCGGGACAGGGGCTTAGGTGGCTACACCTTC.

The rearrangement uses TRBV28 and TRBJ1-2; D unresolved. The V gene's germline CDR1 is MDHEN and CDR2 SYDVKM. V was clipped by 6 bases and J by 5 bases, with 10 bases between them. This CDR3 contains 12 residues. CDR3 in amino acids: CASRTGRYGYTF. The CDR3 coding sequence is TGTGCCAGCAGGACTGGAAGGTATGGCTACACCTTC.

The chain recombines TRBV11-2 with TRBJ1-1; D is undetermined. The CDR3 sequence is 12 residues long. V lost 6 bases, J lost 7 bases, and 12 bases lay in between. Germline-derived CDR1 and CDR2 are SGHAT and FQNNGV. The DNA of the CDR3 is TGTGCCAGCAGTCCAAGGGCTAATGAAGCTTTCTTT. Its protein product is CASSPRANEAFF. Full variable domain (remainder filled in from reference TRBV11-2 and TRBJ1-1): EAGVAQSPRYKIIEKRQSVAFWCNPISGHATLYWYQQILGQGPKLLIQFQNNGVVDDSQLPKDRFSAERLKGVDSTLKIQPAKLEDSAVYLCASSPRANEAFFGQGTRLTVV.

The chain combines TRBV27 with TRBJ1-1; 7 bases match TRBD1. The CDR3 is made up of 15 amino acids. Germline lookup yields CDR1 MNHEY and CDR2 SMNVEV (reference sequence). Losses at the gene ends were 3 bases for V and 0 bases for J; bases not matched to a gene: 4. The CDR3 region is CASSFSTGLNTEAFF. Written as DNA, the CDR3 is TGTGCCAGCAGTTTCTCGACAGGGCTGAACACTGAAGCTTTCTTT.

The chain is built from TRBV30 and TRBJ1-2, with no clear D. V gave up 4 bases and J gave up 4 bases, with 10 bases separating them. Germline values: CDR1 GTSNPN, CDR2 SVGIG (reference sequence). CDR3 length: 12 amino acids. This CDR3 reads CAWIRTPYGYTF. Here the CDR3 DNA reads TGTGCCTGGATCAGGACCCCCTATGGCTACACCTTC.

The chain links TRBV5-1 to TRBJ2-7; 10 nucleotides agree with TRBD1. V was pared by 0 bases and J by 4 bases, with 1 base of the junction left unmatched. The CDR3 is 14 residues long. CDR1 SGHRS and CDR2 YFSETQ come from the germline V gene. The DNA for the CDR3 is TGCGCCAGCAGCTTGGGGACAGGGGGTTACGAGCAGTACTTC. As protein: CASSLGTGGYEQYF.

This rearrangement joins TRBV6-1 to TRBJ2-2; D remains ambiguous. The CDR3 consists of 15 residues. Looked up from germline, CDR1 is MNHNS and CDR2 is SASEGT. V gave up 2 bases and J gave up 1 base, with 8 bases separating them. CDR3 residues: CASSEKPGNTGELFF. The CDR3 DNA follows: TGTGCCAGCAGTGAAAAGCCAGGGAACACCGGGGAGCTGTTTTTT.

This chain connects TRBV18 to TRBJ2-1; D is perhaps TRBD1 (5 bases). Germline V lookup: CDR1 KGHSH, CDR2 LQKENI. The CDR3 runs 16 residues. V was shortened by 5 bases and J by 1 base, with 15 bases between the two germline ends. CDR3 protein: CASSDPRARSYNEQFF. The CDR3, as DNA: TGTGCCAGCTCAGACCCCAGGGCTAGGTCCTACAATGAGCAGTTCTTC.

The chain employs TRBV25-1 and TRBJ1-1; no reliable D call. Germline V gene data show CDR1 as MGHDK and CDR2 as SYGVNS. The CDR3 loop spans 11 amino acids. V was trimmed by 7 bases and J by 3 bases, leaving 6 bases between them. The DNA of the CDR3 is TGTGCCAGCACAGCTTACACTGAAGCTTTCTTT. This gives the protein CASTAYTEAFF.

CDR3 amino acids: CASSPIAGEGEQYF. As DNA, the CDR3 is TGTGCCAGCAGCCCTATAGCGGGAGAAGGCGAGCAGTACTTC. The genes are TRBV4-2 and TRBJ2-7, with TRBD2 identical over 9 bases. The germline V gene encodes CDR1 LGHNA and CDR2 YNFKEQ. The CDR3 contains 14 residues. V trimming: 4 bases; J trimming: 6 bases; junction bases outside the gene matches: 7.

The rearrangement links TRBV18 to TRBJ1-4, with 8 bases matching TRBD1. V lost 5 bases and J lost 0; bases outside the gene matches: 5. This CDR3 is built from 16 residues. In germline, CDR1 is KGHSH, CDR2 LQKENI. CDR3 nucleotide sequence: TGTGCCAGCTCAACAGGACAGGGTGCAACTAATGAAAAACTGTTTTTT. It is translated as CASSTGQGATNEKLFF. Full variable domain (remainder filled in from reference TRBV18 and TRBJ1-4): NAGVMQNPRHLVRRRGQEARLRCSPMKGHSHVYWYRQLPEEGLKFMVYLQKENIIDESGMPKERFSAEFPKEGPSILRIQQVVRGDSAAYFCASSTGQGATNEKLFFGSGTQLSVL.

The CDR3 DNA reads as TGTGCCAGCAGCGGATACAGGGGGCCAAACCCGGGAGAATGCAATCAGCCCCAGCATTTT. Its protein is CASSGYRGPNPGECNQPQHF. The chain is built from TRBV9 and TRBJ1-5, with 9 positions matching TRBD1. The CDR3 has 20 residues. Germline V gives CDR1 SGDLS, CDR2 YYNGEE. Trimming took 3 bases from V and 2 from J; bases not matched to a gene: 18.

This chain links TRBV5-1 with TRBJ2-6; D is ambiguous. Germline values: CDR1 SGHRS, CDR2 YFSETQ. With 0 bases removed from V and 3 bases from J, the gap between germline ends came to 7 bases. CDR3 length equals 15 residues. The CDR3 bases are TGCGCCAGCAGCTTGGATGGGGATGGGGCCAACGTCCTGACTTTC. Translated, it gives CASSLDGDGANVLTF. Using reference TRBV5-1 and TRBJ2-6 for the parts outside the CDR3, the full variable domain is KAGVTQTPRYLIKTRGQQVTLSCSPISGHRSVSWYQQTPGQGLQFLFEYFSETQRNKGNFPGRFSGRQFSNSRSEMNVSTLELGDSALYLCASSLDGDGANVLTFGAGSRLTVL.

The chain carries TRBV4-1 and TRBJ2-5; perhaps TRBD2 as D (6 bases). Germline-derived CDR1 and CDR2 are MGHRA and YSYEKL. The germline V and J ends were trimmed by 4 bases and 0 bases, with 6 bases remaining between them. The CDR3 sequence is 13 residues long. CDR3 nucleotides: TGCGCCAGCAGCCGGGACTACCAAGAGACCCAGTACTTC. Its protein is CASSRDYQETQYF.

The chain uses TRBV7-2 and TRBJ2-7; D possibly uses TRBD1 or TRBD2 (5 bases each). The CDR3 covers 15 residues. V was pared by 1 base and J by 2 bases, with 12 bases between. Germline-derived CDR1 and CDR2 are SGHTA and FQGNSA. The CDR3 loop is CASSLVGTSTYEQYF. Written as DNA, the CDR3 is TGTGCCAGCAGCTTAGTAGGGACCTCAACCTACGAGCAGTACTTC.

The J gene is TRBJ2-3, the V gene TRBV4-1; no clear D. This CDR3 contains 16 residues. CDR1 is MGHRA and CDR2 is YSYEKL in the germline V gene. Trimming pared 4 bases from V and 4 bases from J, leaving 18 bases between. CDR3: CASSLQPNREADTQYF. In DNA form, the CDR3 reads TGCGCCAGCAGCCTCCAGCCAAATAGGGAAGCAGATACGCAGTATTTT.

This rearrangement joins TRBV15 to TRBJ1-5; D is undetermined. The germline CDR1 and CDR2 sequences are LNHNV and YYDKDF (reference sequence). V was cut by 6 bases and J by 2 bases, with 5 bases left in between. This CDR3 is 12 amino acids long. CDR3 in amino acids: CATSYGNQPQHF. The CDR3 DNA reads TGTGCCACCAGTTACGGCAATCAGCCCCAGCATTTT.

A few counts support this clone. The chain links TRBV4-1 to TRBJ2-7; D ambiguous. This CDR3 comprises 13 residues. From germline, CDR1 is MGHRA and CDR2 YSYEKL. V lost 0 bases and J lost 7, with 10 bases in between. The CDR3 is CASSQDWFEEQYF. The CDR3 DNA reads as TGCGCCAGCAGCCAAGATTGGTTTGAGGAGCAGTACTTC.

The genes are TRBV30 and TRBJ2-5; 13 nucleotides agree with TRBD2. This CDR3 has 14 residues. The ends lost 1 base at V and 4 bases at J; junction bases unmatched: 0. Looked up from germline, CDR1 is GTSNPN and CDR2 is SVGIG (reference sequence). The CDR3 is CAWSGLAGGETQYF. In nucleotides, the CDR3 is TGTGCCTGGAGTGGACTAGCGGGAGGAGAGACCCAGTACTTC.